The source of this T cell receptor (beta chain) is a study of neurological immune-mediated disorders. This clonotype has at least ten counts. Volunteers attending a blood bank in Maryland, USA, served as healthy controls. The unsorted libraries were produced from 2 million PBMCs held at -80 C. 5'RACE with 10-nucleotide random UMIs generated the cDNA. TCRdb called the 5' RACE reads again in MiXCR, with one record for every CDR3 protein. The sample lists about 51,000 distinct CDR3 sequences; approximately 16% were seen once. The CDR3 has 15 amino acids. Per the germline V gene, CDR1 is SNHLY and CDR2 is FYNNEI. J lost 4 bases, V lost 2 bases, and 5 bases had no gene match.

V is TRBV2 and J is TRBJ2-1, with 7 bases that match TRBD2. This receptor was taken from a man between 60 and 75 years old in good health. Sequencing was performed on PBMCs. CDR3 amino acids: CASSELGSGYNEQFF. CDR3 DNA: TGTGCCAGCAGTGAATTAGGTAGCGGGTACAATGAGCAGTTCTTC.